This passage covers 20 T cell receptor beta chains from one sample sequenced in a study of T-cell reconstitution after alpha-beta-depleted transplantation in children. TCRbeta library preparation incorporated unique molecular identifiers. TCRdb analysed the PCR reads with MiXCR anew, one entry per CDR3 protein. The table shows 250,000 to 300,000 distinct CDR3 sequences, with 11% occurring only once. The specimen was peripheral blood, collected 180 days after TCRalphabeta/CD19-depleted stem cell transplant. These receptors came from a male patient aged 2 to 9 who had a stem cell transplant for chronic granulomatous disease, so the T cells may come from the graft donor.

A few counts support this clonotype. The chain is built from TRBV30 and TRBJ2-3, with unresolved D. Germline CDR1 is GTSNPN and CDR2 is SVGIG (reference sequence). There are 14 residues in the CDR3. V was shortened by 2 bases and J by 6 bases, with 15 bases between the two germline ends. This chain's CDR3 is CAWSPASTADTQYF. The CDR3, as DNA: TGTGCCTGGAGTCCGGCCTCTACCGCGGATACGCAGTATTTT.

V is TRBV7-9 and J is TRBJ2-1; D is unclear. The germline V and J ends were trimmed by 4 bases and 5 bases, with 9 bases remaining between them. This CDR3 comprises 13 residues. CDR1 and CDR2 (germline): SEHNR, FQNEAQ (reference sequence). The CDR3 region has the DNA TGTGCCAGCAGCTACGGCCCGAACAATGAGCAGTTCTTC. Its translation: CASSYGPNNEQFF.

For this clonotype: A read error may be the cause here, since a much bigger clone is one base away. The V gene is TRBV28, the J gene TRBJ2-3, with 8 bases fitting TRBD2. The CDR3 is 17 residues long. J was trimmed by 3 bases and V by 2 bases; bases with no gene match: 10. The germline V gene encodes CDR1 MDHEN and CDR2 SYDVKM. Here the CDR3 DNA reads TGTGCCAGCAGTTTAGGGCCGGTACTAGCGGTAACAGATACGCAGTATTTT. Translation gives CASSLGPVLAVTDTQYF.

This clonotype appeared many times. CDR3 region: CSARGGGERELGSYEQYF. The CDR3 nucleotides read TGCAGTGCTAGGGGTGGTGGTGAGCGGGAGTTAGGGTCCTACGAGCAGTACTTC. This sequence joins TRBV20-1 and TRBJ2-7, with 8 bases lining up with TRBD2. This CDR3 has 18 residues. V was clipped by 3 bases and J by 1 base; unmatched bases: 17. The germline CDR1 and CDR2 sequences are DFQATT and SNEGSKA (reference sequence).

This clonotype was seen repeatedly, ten times or more. The chain combines TRBV7-3 with TRBJ2-7, with a possible D match to TRBD1 (6 bases). Germline assignment: CDR1 SGHTA and CDR2 FQGTGA. Trimming took off 2 bases at V and 0 bases at J, with 11 bases between the two ends. The CDR3 contains 15 residues. DNA for the CDR3: TGTGCCAGCAGCTTAGGTCCAGGGGCCTCCTACGAGCAGTACTTC. Its protein is CASSLGPGASYEQYF.

This clonotype ranks as medium-sized. This chain joins TRBV12-3 or TRBV12-4 and TRBJ2-3, with TRBD1 identical over 7 bases. The CDR3 runs to 13 residues. V gave up 3 bases and J gave up 6 bases; unmatched junction bases: 3. CDR3 bases: TGTGCCAGCAGTTTCCAACAGGGGGATACGCAGTATTTT. Translated, it gives CASSFQQGDTQYF.

This clonotype has a count of ten or more. The chain is built from TRBV11-2 and TRBJ1-1; D ambiguous. The length of the CDR3 is 15 residues. Germline CDR1 and CDR2: SGHAT and FQNNGV. The V end was cut by 5 bases, the J end by 4 bases, with 17 bases between. The DNA of the CDR3 is TGTGCCAGCAGCCAGACGGTTTTCGGGAGCACTGAAGCTTTCTTT. Translation gives CASSQTVFGSTEAFF.

This clonotype was recorded at least ten times. The V gene is TRBV12-3 or TRBV12-4, the J gene TRBJ1-1, with D uncertain. V gave up 6 bases and J gave up 5 bases, with 16 bases separating them. The CDR3 sequence is 14 residues long. CDR3 nucleotides: TGTGCCAGCAGCCCTCTCTGGGGTCGTACTGAAGCTTTCTTT. Encoded protein: CASSPLWGRTEAFF.

This clonotype was recorded at least ten times. The chain employs TRBV5-1 and TRBJ2-7; D is perhaps TRBD1 (5 bases). This CDR3 has 14 amino acids. Germline lookup yields CDR1 SGHRS and CDR2 YFSETQ. V was trimmed by 4 bases and J by 2 bases, leaving 13 bases between them. CDR3 in amino acids: CASSPDSLPYEQYF. In nucleotides, the CDR3 is TGCGCCAGCAGCCCTGACAGCCTCCCCTACGAGCAGTACTTC.

The table lists this clonotype with many counts. In DNA form, the CDR3 reads TGTGCCAGCAGTACAGGGGTGGAACAGCCCCAGCATTTT. Its translation: CASSTGVEQPQHF. V usage is TRBV5-8 and J usage is TRBJ1-5; 7 bases line up with TRBD1. The CDR3 is made up of 13 amino acids. The V segment lost 5 bases and the J segment 7 bases; nucleotides outside the gene matches: 6. Germline CDR1 is SGHTS and CDR2 is YDEGEE.

This clonotype was seen many times. The chain recombines TRBV7-2 with TRBJ1-1, with TRBD1 matching over 8 bases. The CDR3 length is 15 residues. CDR1 is SGHTA and CDR2 is FQGNSA in the germline V gene. V lost 1 base to trimming and J lost 6 bases; unmatched junction nucleotides: 7. CDR3 sequence (DNA): TGTGCCAGCAGCTTAGTTCCAGGGGGCAAACCTGAAGCTTTCTTT. Its translation: CASSLVPGGKPEAFF.

This clonotype was recorded at least ten times. The rearrangement joins TRBV4-1 to TRBJ1-1, with 9 bases identical to TRBD1. V was clipped by 5 bases and J by 6 bases; unmatched bases: 10. Germline V gene sequence: CDR1 MGHRA, CDR2 YSYEKL. The length of the CDR3 is 15 residues. The CDR3 here is CASSSVGTGSPEAFF. The CDR3 nucleotides are TGCGCCAGCAGCTCGGTTGGGACAGGGTCACCTGAAGCTTTCTTT.

Ten or more counts support this clonotype. The chain links TRBV29-1 to TRBJ2-5; D is ambiguous. Deletions cut 8 bases from V and 5 bases from J, with 9 bases between. The germline CDR1 and CDR2 sequences are SQVTM and ANQGSEA. The CDR3 consists of 10 residues. CDR3 residues: CSPKVETQYF. In DNA form, the CDR3 reads TGCAGCCCCAAGGTCGAGACCCAGTACTTC.

This clonotype was seen repeatedly, ten times or more. The DNA of the CDR3 is TGTGCCAGCAGCTTAGAGTCGGCTAGTTACAATGAGCAGTTCTTC. This encodes CASSLESASYNEQFF. J is TRBJ2-1 and V is TRBV7-3, with D hard to call. CDR1 is SGHTA and CDR2 is FQGTGA in the germline V gene. CDR3 length: 15 amino acids. Trimming removed 2 bases from V and 4 bases from J, with 12 bases in between.

This clonotype occurred many times. The CDR3: CASSREGRIHEQFF. CDR3 DNA: TGTGCCAGCAGCAGAGAAGGGAGGATCCATGAGCAGTTCTTC. The V and J genes are TRBV28 and TRBJ2-1, with D possibly matching TRBD2 (6 bases). V was shortened by 6 bases and J by 8 bases, with 17 bases between the two germline ends. This CDR3 has 14 residues. Germline V gives CDR1 MDHEN, CDR2 SYDVKM.

This clonotype was counted many times. J is TRBJ2-6 and V is TRBV5-1; 11 positions agree with TRBD2. The ends lost 4 bases at V and 4 bases at J; junction bases unmatched: 13. This CDR3 has 19 residues. The germline V gene has CDR1 SGHRS and CDR2 YFSETQ. The CDR3 here is CASSLHLAGGRSGANVLTF. CDR3 nucleotides: TGCGCCAGCAGCCTCCACTTAGCGGGAGGGCGATCGGGGGCCAACGTCCTGACTTTC.

The J gene is TRBJ1-1, the V gene TRBV18; D ambiguous. Germline lookup yields CDR1 KGHSH and CDR2 LQKENI. The CDR3 totals 11 residues. Trimming took 6 bases from V and 5 from J, leaving 7 bases between them. The CDR3 is CASSPKTEAFF. CDR3 DNA sequence: TGTGCCAGCTCCCCGAAAACTGAAGCTTTCTTT. Drawing the rest from reference TRBV18 and TRBJ1-1, the complete variable domain is NAGVMQNPRHLVRRRGQEARLRCSPMKGHSHVYWYRQLPEEGLKFMVYLQKENIIDESGMPKERFSAEFPKEGPSILRIQQVVRGDSAAYFCASSPKTEAFFGQGTRLTVV.

This clonotype was seen ten or more times. The chain combines TRBV12-3 or TRBV12-4 with TRBJ1-1; D gene ambiguous. The CDR3 runs 12 residues. V was cut by 3 bases and J by 11 bases, with 13 bases left in between. The CDR3 here is CASSLREIGAFF. The CDR3 nucleotides are TGTGCCAGCAGTTTGAGGGAGATTGGGGCTTTCTTT.

This clonotype appeared many times. The chain carries TRBV5-1 and TRBJ1-5, with unresolved D. The CDR3 length is 13 residues. CDR1 SGHRS and CDR2 YFSETQ come from the germline V gene. The V end lost 0 bases, the J end lost 5 bases, and 6 bases lay between the germline ends. CDR3 residues: CASSLGYDQPQHF. The CDR3 DNA reads as TGCGCCAGCAGCTTGGGATACGATCAGCCCCAGCATTTT. Drawing the rest from reference TRBV5-1 and TRBJ1-5, the complete variable domain is KAGVTQTPRYLIKTRGQQVTLSCSPISGHRSVSWYQQTPGQGLQFLFEYFSETQRNKGNFPGRFSGRQFSNSRSEMNVSTLELGDSALYLCASSLGYDQPQHFGDGTRLSIL.

This clonotype was counted at least ten times. The chain recombines TRBV6-1 with TRBJ2-1; 10 bases map to TRBD1. V trimming: 6 bases; J trimming: 10 bases; junction bases outside the gene matches: 9. The germline V gene has CDR1 MNHNS and CDR2 SASEGT. CDR3 size: 14 residues. CDR3: CASRNLDRGYEQFF. In nucleotides, the CDR3 is TGTGCCAGCAGGAACCTGGACAGGGGGTACGAGCAGTTCTTC.